These 10 T cell receptor beta chains were all obtained from the same sample, sequenced in a study of blood T cell repertoires in COVID-19. Method: immunoSEQ multiplex PCR; TCRdb's copy keeps in-frame clones and lacks some. The data contain approximately 290,000 clones, just under 90% of them seen just once; the ten biggest clones take up around 10%. Material for sequencing was peripheral blood. The receptors stem from a woman in her 30s with COVID-19, enrolled during active disease.

The chain has TRBV27 and TRBJ1-1; D uncertain. This CDR3 contains 15 residues. The germline V and J ends were trimmed by 6 bases and 1 base, with 15 bases remaining between them. Per the germline V gene, CDR1 is MNHEY and CDR2 is SMNVEV (reference sequence). CDR3 DNA: TGTGCCAGCAGACTAACCGGTGTGAGGAACACTGAAGCTTTCTTT. Protein: CASRLTGVRNTEAFF.

The chain uses TRBV3-1 (or the pseudogene TRBV3-2) and TRBJ2-7; D is ambiguous. In germline, CDR1 is LGHDT, CDR2 YNNKEL (reference sequence). V shed 0 bases and J shed 2 bases, with 14 bases lying between them. The CDR3 covers 16 residues. The CDR3 here is CASSQEAQRNTYEQYF. CDR3 DNA: TGTGCCAGCAGCCAAGAGGCGCAGCGTAACACCTACGAGCAGTACTTC.

The CDR3 coding sequence is TGTGCCATCAGTGTCTTGGGGGAGGGGGGAGAAGCTTTCTTT. The encoded protein is CAISVLGEGGEAFF. The chain couples TRBV10-3 to TRBJ1-1, with a tentative D call TRBD1 (6 bases). CDR1 ENHRY and CDR2 SYGVKD come from the germline V gene. This CDR3 contains 14 residues. V lost 4 bases and J lost 8, with 17 bases in between.

This chain uses TRBV5-4 with TRBJ2-5; TRBD2 might be the D (6 bases). The V end lost 5 bases, the J end lost 2 bases, and 19 bases lay between the germline ends. This CDR3 spans 16 amino acids. Germline-derived CDR1 and CDR2 are SGHNT and YYREEE (reference sequence). The CDR3 is CASSRSSAILQETQYF. For the CDR3, the DNA is TGTGCCAGCAGTAGGTCTAGCGCGATCCTACAAGAGACCCAGTACTTC.

This sequence joins TRBV19 and TRBJ1-5; D not certain. V gave up 4 bases and J gave up 0 bases, with 13 bases separating them. This CDR3 spans 16 amino acids. Germline-derived CDR1 and CDR2 are LNHDA and SQIVND (reference sequence). CDR3 amino acids: CASSRSYPGSNQPQHF. Here the CDR3 DNA reads TGTGCCAGTAGTAGGAGTTATCCCGGTAGCAATCAGCCCCAGCATTTT.

The CDR3 is CASSPSGTGGRNTEAFF. The CDR3 coding sequence is TGTGCCAGCTCACCATCTGGGACAGGGGGGCGGAACACTGAAGCTTTCTTT. V and J are TRBV18 and TRBJ1-1, with TRBD1 matching 11 bases. V was clipped by 2 bases and J by 1 base; unmatched bases: 6. This CDR3 spans 17 amino acids. CDR1 and CDR2 (germline): KGHSH, LQKENI.

This clone has only one observation. This rearrangement joins TRBV5-1 to TRBJ1-3, with D perhaps matching TRBD1 (6 bases). Germline values: CDR1 SGHRS, CDR2 YFSETQ. The CDR3 contains 15 residues. The V end lost 4 bases, the J end lost 3 bases, and 14 bases lay between the germline ends. The CDR3 DNA sequence: TGCGCCAGCAGCACTACAGGGCTTGGTGGAAACACCATATATTTT. Protein product: CASSTTGLGGNTIYF.

The chain has TRBV25-1 and TRBJ1-1, with D perhaps matching TRBD1 (5 bases). V was pared by 3 bases and J by 5 bases, with 13 bases between. This CDR3 has 14 residues. Germline lookup yields CDR1 MGHDK and CDR2 SYGVNS. CDR3 protein: CASSDFGGRTEAFF. The CDR3, as DNA: TGTGCCAGCAGTGACTTTGGGGGGAGAACTGAAGCTTTCTTT.

CDR3 bases: TGTGCCAGCAGCCAGGGTCTACGGGGCTACACCTTC. Translating gives CASSQGLRGYTF. The V gene is TRBV27, the J gene TRBJ1-2; possibly TRBD1 for D (5 bases). CDR1 and CDR2 from the germline V gene are MNHEY and SMNVEV (reference sequence). This CDR3 has 12 amino acids. The V end was cut by 6 bases, the J end by 8 bases, with 13 bases between.

V gene TRBV27 combines with J gene TRBJ2-4; 9 bases are shared with TRBD1. The CDR3 sequence is 16 residues long. The V segment lost 3 bases and the J segment 7 bases; nucleotides outside the gene matches: 10. Germline-derived CDR1 and CDR2 are MNHEY and SMNVEV (reference sequence). CDR3 protein: CASSFSNRGRRNIQYF. The CDR3 DNA sequence: TGTGCCAGCAGTTTCTCGAACAGGGGGCGAAGGAACATTCAGTACTTC.